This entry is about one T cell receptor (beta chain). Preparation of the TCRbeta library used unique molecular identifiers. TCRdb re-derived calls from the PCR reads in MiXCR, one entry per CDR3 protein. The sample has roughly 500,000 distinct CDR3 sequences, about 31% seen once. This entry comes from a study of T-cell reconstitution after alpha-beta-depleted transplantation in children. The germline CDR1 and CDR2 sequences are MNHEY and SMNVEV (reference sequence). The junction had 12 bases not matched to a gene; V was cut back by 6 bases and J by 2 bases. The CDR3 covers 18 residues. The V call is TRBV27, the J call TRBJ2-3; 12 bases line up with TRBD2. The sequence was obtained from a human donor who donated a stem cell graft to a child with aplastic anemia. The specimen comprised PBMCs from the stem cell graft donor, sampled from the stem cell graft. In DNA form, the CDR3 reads TGTGCCAGCAGCGAAACTCGGACTAGCGGGAAGTACACAGATACGCAGTATTTT. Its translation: CASSETRTSGKYTDTQYF.